One and the same sample provided the 5 T cell receptor beta chains below, sequenced in a study of blood T cells in healthy people across ages. A second PCR of roughly 7 to 11 cycles used a sample-barcoded 5' primer and a J-beta primer mix. Via MiXCR, TCRdb re-called the 5' RACE reads, giving one row per CDR3 protein. The sample has 1.5 million to 1.8 million distinct CDR3 sequences; 42% are singletons. Sequencing used blood. The receptor source for this set is a woman between 18 and 29 years old in good health.

This clonotype showed up just a few times. CDR3 loop: CASSQDLFGANVLTF. The CDR3 DNA is TGTGCCAGCAGCCAAGACCTTTTCGGGGCCAACGTCCTGACTTTC. The chain recombines TRBV3-1 with TRBJ2-6; D gene ambiguous. Germline CDR1 is LGHDT and CDR2 is YNNKEL (reference sequence). Trimming shortened V by 0 bases and J by 4 bases, and 7 bases separated the two germline ends. This CDR3 region has 15 residues.

This clonotype has just a few counts. V is TRBV28 and J is TRBJ2-1; D is unclear. The DNA end favors TRBJ2-7, so the J call may be wrong. The CDR3 has 12 residues. Germline CDR1 is MDHEN and CDR2 is SYDVKM. CDR3 in DNA: TGTGCCATCTCCAGCTCCTACAATGAGCAGTACTTC. This gives the protein CAISSSYNEQYF.

This clonotype was seen more than once but under ten times. This chain uses TRBV3-1 with TRBJ1-2, with TRBD1 as a possible D gene (6 bases). The CDR3 extends over 16 amino acids. Germline loops: CDR1 LGHDT, CDR2 YNNKEL (reference sequence). V lost 4 bases, J lost 4 bases, and 19 bases lay in between. The CDR3 region has the DNA TGTGCCAGCAGCCCCGCACTCTCAGGGGCTATCTATGGCTACACCTTC. Its protein product is CASSPALSGAIYGYTF.

V gene TRBV12-3 or TRBV12-4 combines with J gene TRBJ2-5, with no clear D. TRBJ2-7 explains the end of the DNA better; the J call may be wrong. This CDR3 is built from 14 residues. The CDR3 sequence is CASTPARYNYEQYF. CDR3 nucleotides: TGTGCCAGCACCCCGGCCCGGTATAACTACGAGCAGTACTTC.

This sequence joins TRBV18 and TRBJ2-7; 15 bases line up with TRBD2. The CDR3 length is 19 residues. J was trimmed by 4 bases and V by 5 bases; bases with no gene match: 15. The germline gives CDR1 KGHSH, CDR2 LQKENI. CDR3: CASSSWTGTSGGTLYEQYF. The CDR3 bases are TGTGCCAGCTCATCCTGGACAGGGACTAGCGGGGGGACACTATACGAGCAGTACTTC.